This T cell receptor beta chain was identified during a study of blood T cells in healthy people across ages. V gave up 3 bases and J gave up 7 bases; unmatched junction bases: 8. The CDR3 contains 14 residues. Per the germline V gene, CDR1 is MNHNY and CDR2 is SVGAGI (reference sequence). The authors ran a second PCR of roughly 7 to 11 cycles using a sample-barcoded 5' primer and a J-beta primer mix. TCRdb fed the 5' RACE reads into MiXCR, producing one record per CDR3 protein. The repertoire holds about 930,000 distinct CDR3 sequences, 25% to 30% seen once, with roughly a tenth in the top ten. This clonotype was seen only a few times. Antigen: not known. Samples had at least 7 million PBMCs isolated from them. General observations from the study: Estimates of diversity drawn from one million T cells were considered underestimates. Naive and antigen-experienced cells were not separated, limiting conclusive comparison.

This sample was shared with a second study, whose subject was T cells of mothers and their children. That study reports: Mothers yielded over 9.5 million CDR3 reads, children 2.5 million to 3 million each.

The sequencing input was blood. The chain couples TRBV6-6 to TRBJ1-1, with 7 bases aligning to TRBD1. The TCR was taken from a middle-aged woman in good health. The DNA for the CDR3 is TGTGCCAGCAGTTATACGACAGGGTCGGGTGAAGCTTTCTTT. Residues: CASSYTTGSGEAFF.